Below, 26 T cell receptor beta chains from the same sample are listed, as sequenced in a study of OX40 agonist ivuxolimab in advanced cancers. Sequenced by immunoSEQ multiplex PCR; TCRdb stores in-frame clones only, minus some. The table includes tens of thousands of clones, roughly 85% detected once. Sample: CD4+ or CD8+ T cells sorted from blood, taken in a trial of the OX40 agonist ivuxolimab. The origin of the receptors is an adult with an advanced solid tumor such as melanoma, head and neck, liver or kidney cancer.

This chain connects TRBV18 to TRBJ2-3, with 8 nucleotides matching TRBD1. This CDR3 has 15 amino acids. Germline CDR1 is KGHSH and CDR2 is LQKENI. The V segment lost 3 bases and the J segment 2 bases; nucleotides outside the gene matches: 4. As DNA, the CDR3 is TGTGCCAGCTCACCGGACAGGGCCAACACAGATACGCAGTATTTT. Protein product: CASSPDRANTDTQYF.

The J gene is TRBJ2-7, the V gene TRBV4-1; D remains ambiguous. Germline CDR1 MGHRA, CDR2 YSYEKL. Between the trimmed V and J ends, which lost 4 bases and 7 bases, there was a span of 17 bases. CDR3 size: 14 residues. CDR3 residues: CASSPNSPSREQYF. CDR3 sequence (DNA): TGCGCCAGCAGCCCCAATAGTCCGTCGCGAGAGCAGTACTTC.

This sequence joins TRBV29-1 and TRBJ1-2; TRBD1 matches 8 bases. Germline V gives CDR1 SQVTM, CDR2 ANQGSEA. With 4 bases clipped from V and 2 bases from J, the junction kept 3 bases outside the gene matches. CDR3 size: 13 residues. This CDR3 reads CSVGGQANYGYTF. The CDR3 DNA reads TGCAGCGTTGGGGGACAGGCGAACTATGGCTACACCTTC.

The CDR3 region has the DNA TGTGCCAGCAGCCGGACAGGGGGTGTTGAAAAACTGTTTTTT. Its translation: CASSRTGGVEKLFF. This chain uses TRBV11-3 with TRBJ1-4; TRBD1 matches at 10 bases. Germline V lookup: CDR1 SGHNT, CDR2 YENEEA. With 5 bases clipped from V and 7 bases from J, the junction kept 4 bases outside the gene matches. This CDR3 has 14 amino acids.

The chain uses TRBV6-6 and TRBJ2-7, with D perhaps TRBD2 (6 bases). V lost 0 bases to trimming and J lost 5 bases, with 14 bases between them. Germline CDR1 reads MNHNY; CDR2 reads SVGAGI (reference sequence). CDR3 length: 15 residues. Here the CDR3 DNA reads TGTGCCAGCAGTTACTCATGGGCGGGGCGGGACGAGCAGTACTTC. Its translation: CASSYSWAGRDEQYF.

Written as DNA, the CDR3 is TGTGCCAGCAGGCCCGGAAGAACCGGGGAGCTGTTTTTT. Protein: CASRPGRTGELFF. This chain joins TRBV11-1 and TRBJ2-2; D not resolved. CDR3 length: 13 amino acids. Trimming took off 6 bases at V and 5 bases at J, with 10 bases between the two ends. CDR1 SGHAT and CDR2 FQDESV come from the germline V gene (reference sequence). The full variable domain, in which reference TRBV11-1 and TRBJ2-2 provide the parts outside the CDR3, is EAEVAQSPRYKITEKSQAVAFWCDPISGHATLYWYRQILGQGPELLVQFQDESVVDDSQLPKDRFSAERLKGVDSTLKIQPAELGDSAMYLCASRPGRTGELFFGEGSRLTVL.

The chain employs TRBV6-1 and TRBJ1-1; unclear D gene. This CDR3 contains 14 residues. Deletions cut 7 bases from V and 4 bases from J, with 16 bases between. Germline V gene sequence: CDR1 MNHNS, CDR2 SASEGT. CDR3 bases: TGTGCCAGCAAGGAGGTGAGAGTGGCCACTGAAGCTTTCTTT. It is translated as CASKEVRVATEAFF.

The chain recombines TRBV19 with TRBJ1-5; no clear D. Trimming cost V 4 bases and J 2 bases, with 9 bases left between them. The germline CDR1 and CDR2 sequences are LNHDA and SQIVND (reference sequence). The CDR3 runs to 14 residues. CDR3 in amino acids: CASSNTAGNQPQHF. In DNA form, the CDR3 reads TGTGCCAGTAGTAACACCGCTGGCAATCAGCCCCAGCATTTT.

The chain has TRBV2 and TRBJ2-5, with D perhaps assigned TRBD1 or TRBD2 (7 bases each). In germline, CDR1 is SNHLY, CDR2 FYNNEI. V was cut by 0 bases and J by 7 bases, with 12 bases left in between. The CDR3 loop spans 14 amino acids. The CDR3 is CASSEAARGGTQYF. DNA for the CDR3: TGTGCCAGCAGTGAAGCGGCCAGGGGGGGGACCCAGTACTTC.

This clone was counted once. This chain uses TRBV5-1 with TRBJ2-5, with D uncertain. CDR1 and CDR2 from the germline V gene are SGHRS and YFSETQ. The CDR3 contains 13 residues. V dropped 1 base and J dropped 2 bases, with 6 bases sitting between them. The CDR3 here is CASSLNDQETQYF. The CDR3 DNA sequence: TGCGCCAGCAGCTTGAATGATCAAGAGACCCAGTACTTC.

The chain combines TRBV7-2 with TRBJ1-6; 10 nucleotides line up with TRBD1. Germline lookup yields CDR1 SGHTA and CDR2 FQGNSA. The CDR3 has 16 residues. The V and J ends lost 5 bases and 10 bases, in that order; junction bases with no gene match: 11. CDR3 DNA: TGTGCCAGCAGCAGACAAGGACAGGGGGTCTGGTCACCCCTCCACTTT. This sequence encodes CASSRQGQGVWSPLHF.

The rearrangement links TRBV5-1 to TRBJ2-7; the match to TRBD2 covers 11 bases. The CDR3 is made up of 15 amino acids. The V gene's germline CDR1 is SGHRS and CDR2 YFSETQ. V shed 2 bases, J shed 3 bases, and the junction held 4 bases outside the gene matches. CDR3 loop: CASSFGTSGLYEQYF. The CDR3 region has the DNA TGCGCCAGCAGCTTTGGGACTAGCGGTCTCTACGAGCAGTACTTC.

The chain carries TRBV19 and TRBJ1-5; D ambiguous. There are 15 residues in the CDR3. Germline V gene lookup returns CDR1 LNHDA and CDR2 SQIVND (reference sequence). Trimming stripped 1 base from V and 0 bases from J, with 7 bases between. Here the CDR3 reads CASSIAGYSNQPQHF. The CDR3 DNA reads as TGTGCCAGTAGTATAGCTGGGTATAGCAATCAGCCCCAGCATTTT.

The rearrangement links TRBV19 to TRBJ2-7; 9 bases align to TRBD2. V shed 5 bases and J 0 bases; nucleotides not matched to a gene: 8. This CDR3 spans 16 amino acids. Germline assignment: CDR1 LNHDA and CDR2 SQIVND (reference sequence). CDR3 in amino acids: CASSRGLASSSYEQYF. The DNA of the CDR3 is TGTGCCAGTAGTCGTGGACTAGCGTCAAGCTCCTACGAGCAGTACTTC.

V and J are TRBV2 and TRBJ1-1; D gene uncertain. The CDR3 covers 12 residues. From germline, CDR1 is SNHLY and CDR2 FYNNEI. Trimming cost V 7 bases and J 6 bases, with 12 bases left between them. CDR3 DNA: TGTGCCAGCACCCGTTCGGGTCCTGAAGCTTTCTTT. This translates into CASTRSGPEAFF.

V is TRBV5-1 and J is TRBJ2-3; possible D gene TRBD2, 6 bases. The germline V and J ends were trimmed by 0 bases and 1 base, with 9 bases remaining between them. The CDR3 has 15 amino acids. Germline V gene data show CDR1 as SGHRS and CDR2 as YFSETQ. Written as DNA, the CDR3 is TGCGCCAGCAGCTTGGAGCCTAGCGGCACAGATACGCAGTATTTT. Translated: CASSLEPSGTDTQYF.

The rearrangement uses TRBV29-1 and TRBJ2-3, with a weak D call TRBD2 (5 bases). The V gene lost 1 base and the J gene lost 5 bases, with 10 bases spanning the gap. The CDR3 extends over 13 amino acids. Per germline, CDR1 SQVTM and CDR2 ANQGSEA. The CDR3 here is CSVEGGRIDTQYF. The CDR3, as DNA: TGCAGCGTTGAAGGTGGGAGAATAGATACGCAGTATTTT.

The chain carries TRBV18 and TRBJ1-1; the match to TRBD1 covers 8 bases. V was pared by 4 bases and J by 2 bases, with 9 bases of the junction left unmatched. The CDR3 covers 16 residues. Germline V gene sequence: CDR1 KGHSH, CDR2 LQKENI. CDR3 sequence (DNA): TGTGCCAGCTCACTACTATCGGACAGGGACAACACTGAAGCTTTCTTT. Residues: CASSLLSDRDNTEAFF. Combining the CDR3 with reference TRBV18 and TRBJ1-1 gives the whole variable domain NAGVMQNPRHLVRRRGQEARLRCSPMKGHSHVYWYRQLPEEGLKFMVYLQKENIIDESGMPKERFSAEFPKEGPSILRIQQVVRGDSAAYFCASSLLSDRDNTEAFFGQGTRLTVV.

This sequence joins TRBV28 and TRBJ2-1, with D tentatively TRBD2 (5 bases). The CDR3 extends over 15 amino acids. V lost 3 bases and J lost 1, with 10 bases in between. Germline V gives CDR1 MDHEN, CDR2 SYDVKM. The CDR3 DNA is TGTGCCAGCAGTTTGTACGGGGAATCCTACAATGAGCAGTTCTTC. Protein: CASSLYGESYNEQFF.

CDR3 sequence: CASSIAGISAFF. The CDR3 DNA reads as TGTGCCAGTAGTATAGCGGGCATCTCAGCTTTCTTT. The gene calls are TRBV19 and TRBJ1-1; D is unresolved. The CDR3 length is 12 residues. The V and J ends lost 1 base and 10 bases respectively, with 10 bases between them. Germline assignment: CDR1 LNHDA and CDR2 SQIVND (reference sequence). The full variable domain, in which reference TRBV19 and TRBJ1-1 provide the parts outside the CDR3, is DGGITQSPKYLFRKEGQNVTLSCEQNLNHDAMYWYRQDPGQGLRLIYYSQIVNDFQKGDIAEGYSVSREKKESFPLTVTSAQKNPTAFYLCASSIAGISAFFGQGTRLTVV.

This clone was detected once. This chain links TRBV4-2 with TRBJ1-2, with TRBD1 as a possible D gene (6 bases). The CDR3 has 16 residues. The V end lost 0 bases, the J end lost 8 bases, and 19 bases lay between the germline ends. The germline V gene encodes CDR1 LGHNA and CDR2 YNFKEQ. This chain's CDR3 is CASSQERGGGARGYTF. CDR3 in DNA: TGTGCCAGCAGCCAAGAGAGGGGCGGGGGCGCCAGAGGCTACACCTTC.

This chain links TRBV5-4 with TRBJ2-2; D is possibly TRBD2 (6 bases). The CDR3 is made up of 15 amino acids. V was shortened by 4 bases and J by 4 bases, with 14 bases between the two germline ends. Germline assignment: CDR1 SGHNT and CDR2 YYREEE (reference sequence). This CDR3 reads CASSPSVGGTGELFF. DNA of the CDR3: TGTGCCAGCAGCCCCTCCGTGGGGGGCACCGGGGAGCTGTTTTTT.

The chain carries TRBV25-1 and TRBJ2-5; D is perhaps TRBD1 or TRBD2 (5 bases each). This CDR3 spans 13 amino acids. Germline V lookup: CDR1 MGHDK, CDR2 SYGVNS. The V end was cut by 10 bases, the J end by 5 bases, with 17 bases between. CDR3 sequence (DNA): TGTGCCACCAGGGCCCCGGGGTGGGAGACCCAGTACTTC. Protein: CATRAPGWETQYF.

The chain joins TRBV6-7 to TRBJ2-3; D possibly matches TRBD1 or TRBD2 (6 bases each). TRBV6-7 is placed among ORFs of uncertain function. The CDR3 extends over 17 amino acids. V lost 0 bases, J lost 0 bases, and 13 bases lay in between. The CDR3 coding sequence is TGTGCCAGCAGTTACTCTGCGGGACACTTGAGCACAGATACGCAGTATTTT. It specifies CASSYSAGHLSTDTQYF.

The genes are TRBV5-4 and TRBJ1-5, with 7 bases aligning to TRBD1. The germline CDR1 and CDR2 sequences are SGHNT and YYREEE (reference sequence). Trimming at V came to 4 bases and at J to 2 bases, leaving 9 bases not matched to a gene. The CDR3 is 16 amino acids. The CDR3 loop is CASSPGGTGGNQPQHF. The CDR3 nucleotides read TGTGCCAGCAGCCCCGGAGGTACAGGGGGCAATCAGCCCCAGCATTTT. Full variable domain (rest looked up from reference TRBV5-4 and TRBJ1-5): ETGVTQSPTHLIKTRGQQVTLRCSSQSGHNTVSWYQQALGQGPQFIFQYYREEENGRGNFPPRFSGLQFPNYSSELNVNALELDDSALYLCASSPGGTGGNQPQHFGDGTRLSIL.

CDR3 coding DNA: TGTGCCAGCAGTTACTCGGGGCTAGCGGGAGCCGCTACGCAGTATTTT. It encodes CASSYSGLAGAATQYF. The chain is built from TRBV6-5 and TRBJ2-3; 10 bases match TRBD2. With V trimmed by 0 bases and J by 8 bases, 8 bases remained unmatched. Per the germline V gene, CDR1 is MNHEY and CDR2 is SVGAGI. This CDR3 spans 16 amino acids.